The 10 T cell receptor beta chains below come from one sample, sequenced in a study of cytomegalovirus exposure and HLA in healthy donors. PCR amplification relied on 60 Vbeta primers (plus 13 Jbeta primers). The table came from immunoSEQ multiplex PCR; TCRdb's copy has only in-frame clones and leaves some out. The table includes some 110,000 clones, approximately 80% detected once. Sample: PBMCs. The receptors stem from a woman under 30 in good health and CMV-seropositive.

The chain combines TRBV23-1 with TRBJ2-1; 10 bases line up with TRBD2. TRBV23-1 counts as an open reading frame of uncertain function. V lost 7 bases, J lost 11 bases, and 11 bases stayed unmatched. CDR3 size: 14 residues. CDR3 loop: CASNPSGRWDKQFF. CDR3 bases: TGCGCCAGCAACCCTAGCGGGAGATGGGATAAGCAGTTCTTC.

This clone was observed a handful of times. Mismatch with germline at one junction end may stem from a read error. V is TRBV6-5 and J is TRBJ2-7, with D maybe TRBD2 (6 bases). CDR1 MNHEY and CDR2 SVGAGI come from the germline V gene. The CDR3 loop spans 14 amino acids. The chain's CDR3 is CASSHSAGRYEQYF. The CDR3 DNA follows: TGTGCCAGCAGTCACTCGGCAGGGAGGTACGAGCAGTACTTC.

The V call is TRBV6-1, the J call TRBJ1-3; D remains unclear. The CDR3 has 14 residues. V lost 7 bases and J 9 bases, leaving 19 bases between the germline ends. Germline V gene data show CDR1 as MNHNS and CDR2 as SASEGT. CDR3 nucleotides: TGTGCCAGCACCCCCCGCGGGGTGGCCGGCACCATATATTTT. Its translation: CASTPRGVAGTIYF.

The table lists this clone with a few counts. The chain has TRBV29-1 and TRBJ2-5, with 8 bases identical to TRBD2. The germline gives CDR1 SQVTM, CDR2 ANQGSEA. V trimming: 6 bases; J trimming: 3 bases; junction bases outside the gene matches: 12. The CDR3 is 15 residues long. The DNA for the CDR3 is TGCAGCGTATCGGGGCTAGCGGGTCCCAAAGAGACCCAGTACTTC. This translates into CSVSGLAGPKETQYF.

This clone was detected only a few times. The rearrangement joins TRBV2 to TRBJ2-5; 7 bases are a match to TRBD2. This CDR3 has 13 amino acids. The germline V gene encodes CDR1 SNHLY and CDR2 FYNNEI. Unmatched junction bases numbered 3, after V lost 8 bases and J lost 0 bases. Written as DNA, the CDR3 is TGTGCCAGCGGAGGGAGGGACCAAGAGACCCAGTACTTC. Residues: CASGGRDQETQYF.

This clone occurred a few times. J is TRBJ1-5 and V is TRBV19; D not resolved. The ends were cut back, 7 bases at V and 0 bases at J, with 10 bases in the middle. The CDR3 is made up of 14 amino acids. Germline V gene data show CDR1 as LNHDA and CDR2 as SQIVND (reference sequence). The DNA for the CDR3 is TGTGCCAGTATGAACAGTTATAGCAATCAGCCCCAGCATTTT. Protein: CASMNSYSNQPQHF.

V and J are TRBV10-2 and TRBJ1-6; TRBD1 is a possible D gene (6 bases). Per the germline V gene, CDR1 is WSHSY and CDR2 is SAAADI. Trimming removed 2 bases at V and 10 bases at J, with 15 bases between. CDR3 length: 15 residues. The CDR3 nucleotides read TGCGCCAGCAGTGAGCACGGATGGGACAAATCACCCCTCCACTTT. As protein: CASSEHGWDKSPLHF.

This clone occurred a few times. The V call is TRBV30, the J call TRBJ1-1; 9 bases align to TRBD1. CDR1 is GTSNPN and CDR2 is SVGIG in the germline V gene (reference sequence). The CDR3 has 18 residues. The junction had 13 bases not matched to a gene; V was cut back by 2 bases and J by 0 bases. The CDR3 sequence is CAWSRIGQGTKMNTEAFF. CDR3 nucleotide sequence: TGTGCCTGGAGTCGAATAGGACAGGGGACTAAAATGAACACTGAAGCTTTCTTT.

The chain uses TRBV5-6 and TRBJ2-1; 7 nucleotides line up with TRBD2. V shed 0 bases and J 6 bases; nucleotides not matched to a gene: 9. This CDR3 has 16 residues. Germline CDR1 and CDR2: SGHDT and YYEEEE. This CDR3 reads CASSLEIRGSSNEQFF. CDR3 coding DNA: TGTGCCAGCAGCTTGGAAATCCGCGGGAGCAGCAATGAGCAGTTCTTC.

V is TRBV25-1 and J is TRBJ2-2; weak D call: TRBD1 (5 bases). Trimming pared 4 bases from V and 3 bases from J, leaving 12 bases between. Germline lookup yields CDR1 MGHDK and CDR2 SYGVNS. This CDR3 contains 15 residues. CDR3: CASSGQGDYTGELFF. The CDR3, as DNA: TGTGCCAGCAGTGGTCAGGGCGATTACACCGGGGAGCTGTTTTTT.